This TCR beta chain comes out of a study of immune aging and cytomegalovirus after organ transplant (dated by TCRdb to about 2021). Study-level background: Three-drug immunosuppression with prednisone, tacrolimus, and mycophenolate was given to all transplant recipients.

Libraries were made using single-cell sequencing. Sequencing was performed on an Illumina NovaSeq 6000. The BD Rhapsody Targeted mRNA and AbSeq Reagent Kit was used in a microwell format for cell capture and library preparation. Libraries were prepared to cover TCR, sample tags, AbSeq, and targeted mRNA from the Human T-Cell Expression Panel plus custom TOX and TOX2 primers. Libraries were sequenced on an Illumina NovaSeq. The original pipeline was this. The analysis covered about 10,000 cells in total, of which about 7,100 were CD8 T cells and about 4,500 were CD8 T cells with an identifiable TCR CDR3. The BD Rhapsody Targeted Analysis Pipeline, including V(D)J processing, was run on the Seven Bridges Genomics platform to process the raw data. Quality control, Sample Tag demultiplexing with Lex-BDSMK, clone identification with VDJ Explorer, and Seurat clustering were all done in SeqGeq 1.6.0. Clones making up <1% of CD8 T cells were classified as non-expanded, and clones making up >2.5% of the sample were classified as clonal expansions. TCRdb reran the public reads through fastp at Q25 and MiXCR, keeping productive beta chains. For every CDR3 protein sequence, its rows merge into one entry that carries the most common genes and DNA. What appears here as the V and J calls and clone size reflects TCRdb's work, not the paper's. The sample table holds fewer than 25,000 distinct CDR3 sequences, of which approximately 34% were seen once. The ten largest clones represent 25% to 30% of the sample.

On the study overall, not on this receptor specifically: CD57 was not measured in the sequencing data, so a conservative gene-based aging definition was used instead. A larger share of large clones was made up of TEMRA cells, and in the seven largest clones (roughly 2,000 cells) aged and TEMRA cells were gained while TCM cells were lost. Following viremia, cells with an aged phenotype rose post-transplant no matter the clone size, with the increase showing up earlier in large clones (days 200-264) than in small clones.

This clonotype was observed a handful of times. The antigen this receptor binds is unknown. No base quality values were provided; no much bigger clone lies one nucleotide off. What this sample's time point label stands for: five sample-tagged time points from pre-transplant (day -1) to day 368 post-transplant, pooled. Thawed PBMC were stimulated for over 10 hours with a CMV IE-1 overlapping peptide library without transport inhibitors. After being thawed and rested overnight, the cells were stimulated in R10 medium along with CD28/CD49d costimulation. The IE-1 peptide library was made up of 15-amino-acid peptides, each overlapping by 11 amino acids. Each time point was barcoded with BD Single-Cell Multiplexing Kit Sample Tags, pooled, and stained with oligo-conjugated anti-CD45RA plus sorting antibodies. A BD FACSAria III was used to sort CMV-responsive CD8+CD137+ and CD4+CD154+ T cells at 4-way purity. Blood was drawn into EDTA vacutainers and was processed by Ficoll gradient within 1-24 hours.

This sequence originates from a female donor who had a heart transplant and CMV viremia. Material: CMV peptide-activated CD4+ and CD8+ T cells sorted from blood, obtained at five time points, pooled. This sample's cell subset or site label indicates: sorted CD8+CD137+ and CD4+CD154+ T cells after 12 to 13 h CMV IE-1 peptide stimulation.

The CDR3 loop reads CASSFTMYNEQFF. Read as DNA, the sequence is TGTGCCAGCAGTTTCACAATGTACAATGAGCAGTTCTTC. The receptor chain draws on TRBV28 and TRBJ2-1; the D gene cannot be resolved reliably. V and J are truncated by 3 bases and 4 bases respectively, leaving an intervening sequence of 7 bases. The germline V gene specifies MDHEN as CDR1 and SYDVKM as CDR2. From the cysteine up to the phenylalanine, the CDR3 has a length of 13 residues. The entry retains the CDR3 DNA only, 39 bases that are in frame from base 1.